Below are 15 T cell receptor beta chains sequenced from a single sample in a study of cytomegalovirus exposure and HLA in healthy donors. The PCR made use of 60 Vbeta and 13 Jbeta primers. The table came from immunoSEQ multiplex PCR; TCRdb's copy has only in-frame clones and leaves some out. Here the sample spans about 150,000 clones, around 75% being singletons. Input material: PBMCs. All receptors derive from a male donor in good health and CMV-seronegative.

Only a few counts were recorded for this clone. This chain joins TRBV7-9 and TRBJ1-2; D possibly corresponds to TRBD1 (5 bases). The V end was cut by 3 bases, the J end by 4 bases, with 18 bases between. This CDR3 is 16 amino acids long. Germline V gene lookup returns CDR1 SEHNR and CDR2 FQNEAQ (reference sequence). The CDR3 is CASSFGREGRGYGYTF. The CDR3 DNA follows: TGTGCCAGCAGCTTCGGGAGAGAGGGGAGAGGCTATGGCTACACCTTC.

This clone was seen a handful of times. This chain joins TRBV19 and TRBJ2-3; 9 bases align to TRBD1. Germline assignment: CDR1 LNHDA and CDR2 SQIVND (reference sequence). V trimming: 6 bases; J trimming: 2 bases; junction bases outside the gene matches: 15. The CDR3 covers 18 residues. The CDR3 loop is CASSPRPGQGRFTDTQYF. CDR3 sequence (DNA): TGTGCCAGTAGCCCTCGCCCGGGACAGGGAAGGTTCACAGATACGCAGTATTTT.

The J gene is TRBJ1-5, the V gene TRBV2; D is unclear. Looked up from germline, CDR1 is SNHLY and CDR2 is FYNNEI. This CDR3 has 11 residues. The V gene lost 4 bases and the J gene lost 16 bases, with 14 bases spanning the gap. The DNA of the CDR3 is TGTGCCAGCAGTGTCGTGCAGGTCCAACATTTT. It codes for CASSVVQVQHF.

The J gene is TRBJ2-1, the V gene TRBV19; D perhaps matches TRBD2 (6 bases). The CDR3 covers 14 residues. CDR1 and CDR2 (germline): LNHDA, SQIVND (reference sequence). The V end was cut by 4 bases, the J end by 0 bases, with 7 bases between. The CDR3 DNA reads TGTGCCAGTAGTAGCGGGACCTCCTACAATGAGCAGTTCTTC. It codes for CASSSGTSYNEQFF.

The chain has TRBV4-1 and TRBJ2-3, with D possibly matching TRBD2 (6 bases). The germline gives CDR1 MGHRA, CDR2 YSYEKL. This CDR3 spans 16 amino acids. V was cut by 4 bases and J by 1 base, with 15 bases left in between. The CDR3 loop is CASSLSRGGGTDTQYF. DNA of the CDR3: TGCGCCAGCAGCCTCTCACGGGGCGGGGGCACAGATACGCAGTATTTT.

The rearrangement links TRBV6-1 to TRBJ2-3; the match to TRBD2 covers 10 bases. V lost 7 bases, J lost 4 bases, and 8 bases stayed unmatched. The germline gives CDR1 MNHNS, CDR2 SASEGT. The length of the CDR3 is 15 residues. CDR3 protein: CASIILAGVADTQYF. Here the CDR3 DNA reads TGTGCCAGCATTATTCTAGCGGGAGTAGCAGATACGCAGTATTTT.

The CDR3 DNA reads TGTGCCAGCTCCCGTCTTCCCTATGGCTACACCTTC. Its translation is CASSRLPYGYTF. V usage is TRBV18 and J usage is TRBJ1-2, with unresolved D. CDR1 is KGHSH, CDR2 LQKENI, per germline. The CDR3 contains 12 residues. V shed 6 bases and J shed 4 bases, with 9 bases lying between them.

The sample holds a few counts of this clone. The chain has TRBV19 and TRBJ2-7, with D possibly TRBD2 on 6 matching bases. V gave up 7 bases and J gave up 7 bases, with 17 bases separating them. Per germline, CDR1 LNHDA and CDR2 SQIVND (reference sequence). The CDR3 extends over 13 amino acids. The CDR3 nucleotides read TGTGCCAGTACCCCGGGGATTGGAGGGGAGCAGTACTTC. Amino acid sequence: CASTPGIGGEQYF. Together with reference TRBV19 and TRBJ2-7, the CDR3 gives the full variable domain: DGGITQSPKYLFRKEGQNVTLSCEQNLNHDAMYWYRQDPGQGLRLIYYSQIVNDFQKGDIAEGYSVSREKKESFPLTVTSAQKNPTAFYLCASTPGIGGEQYFGPGTRLTVT.

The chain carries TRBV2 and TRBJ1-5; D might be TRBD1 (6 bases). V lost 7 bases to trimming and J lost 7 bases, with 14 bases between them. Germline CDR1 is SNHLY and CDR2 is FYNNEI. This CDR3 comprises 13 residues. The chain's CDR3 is CASKGGQGQPQHF. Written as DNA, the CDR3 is TGTGCCAGCAAGGGAGGGCAGGGGCAGCCCCAGCATTTT.

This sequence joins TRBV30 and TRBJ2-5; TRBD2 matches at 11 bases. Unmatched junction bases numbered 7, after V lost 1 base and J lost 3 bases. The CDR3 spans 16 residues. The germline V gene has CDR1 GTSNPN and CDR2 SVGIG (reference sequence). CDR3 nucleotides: TGTGCCTGGAGTGGAGGGACTAGCGGCCCTAAAGAGACCCAGTACTTC. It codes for CAWSGGTSGPKETQYF. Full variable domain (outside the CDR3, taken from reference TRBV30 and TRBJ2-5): SQTIHQWPATLVQPVGSPLSLECTVEGTSNPNLYWYRQAAGRGLQLLFYSVGIGQISSEVPQNLSASRPQDRQFILSSKKLLLSDSGFYLCAWSGGTSGPKETQYFGPGTRLLVL.

The CDR3 DNA reads as TGCGCCAGCAGCTCGACAGGGGCTGGAAACACCATATATTTT. Its translation: CASSSTGAGNTIYF. The V call is TRBV5-1, the J call TRBJ1-3, with 8 bases aligning to TRBD1. From germline, CDR1 is SGHRS and CDR2 YFSETQ. This CDR3 has 14 amino acids. J was trimmed by 2 bases and V by 3 bases; bases with no gene match: 1.

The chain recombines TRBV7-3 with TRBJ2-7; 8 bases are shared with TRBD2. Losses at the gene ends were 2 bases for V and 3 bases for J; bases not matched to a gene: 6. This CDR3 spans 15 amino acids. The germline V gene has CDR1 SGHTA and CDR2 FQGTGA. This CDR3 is CASSLGRGGIYEQYF. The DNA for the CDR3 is TGTGCCAGCAGCTTAGGACGGGGGGGGATCTACGAGCAGTACTTC.

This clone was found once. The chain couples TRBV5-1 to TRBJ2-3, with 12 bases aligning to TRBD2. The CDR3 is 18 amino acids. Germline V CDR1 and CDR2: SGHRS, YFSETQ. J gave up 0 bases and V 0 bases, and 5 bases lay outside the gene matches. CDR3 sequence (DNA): TGCGCCAGCAGCTTGGAACTAGCGGGGGGCGCTAGCACAGATACGCAGTATTTT. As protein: CASSLELAGGASTDTQYF.

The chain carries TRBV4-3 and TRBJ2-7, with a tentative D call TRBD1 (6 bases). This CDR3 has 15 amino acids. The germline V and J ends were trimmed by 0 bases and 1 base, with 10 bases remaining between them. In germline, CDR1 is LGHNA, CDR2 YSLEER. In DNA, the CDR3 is TGCGCCAGCAGCCAAGACAGGGGTGATTCCTACGAGCAGTACTTC. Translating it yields CASSQDRGDSYEQYF.

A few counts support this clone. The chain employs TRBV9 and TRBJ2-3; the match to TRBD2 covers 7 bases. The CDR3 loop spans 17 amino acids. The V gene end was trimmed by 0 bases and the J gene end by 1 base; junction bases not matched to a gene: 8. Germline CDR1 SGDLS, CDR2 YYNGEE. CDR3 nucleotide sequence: TGTGCCAGCAGCGTAGGGGGAGGGGCGAAGGGCACAGATACGCAGTATTTT. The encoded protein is CASSVGGGAKGTDTQYF.